Described below is a single TCR beta chain sequence and its context. This record belongs to a study of OX40 agonist ivuxolimab in advanced cancers. Study information: From about 23 to 85 years was the age range, with a mean of roughly 59 years, and 70% to 85% were male.

The protocol was immunoSEQ multiplex PCR, while the TCRdb copy is restricted to in-frame clones and leaves out a portion. The data contain about 36,000 clones, about 81% of them singletons. The CDR3 is made up of 13 amino acids. V gave up 6 bases and J gave up 5 bases, with 14 bases separating them. From germline, CDR1 is KGHSH and CDR2 LQKENI. The V call is TRBV18, the J call TRBJ2-7; D is possibly TRBD2 (5 bases). The clonotype originates from an adult with an advanced solid tumor such as melanoma, head and neck, liver or kidney cancer. The input for sequencing was CD4+ or CD8+ T cells sorted from blood, taken in a trial of the OX40 agonist ivuxolimab. This CDR3 is CASSRDSDHEQYF. CDR3 bases: TGTGCCAGCTCGAGGGATAGCGACCACGAGCAGTACTTC.